The source of this T cell receptor beta chain is a study of response to subunit inactivated influenza vaccine (dated by TCRdb to between 2018 and 2020). Turning to the overall study: The study used deep quantitative T cell receptor repertoire profiling to track responses to a trivalent subunit inactivated influenza vaccine. General conclusions and limits of the study: It was suggested by the authors that each seasonal influenza vaccination may recruit only a limited number of new T cells.

Looking up the germline V gene yields CDR1 SGHVS and CDR2 FNYEAQ. A distance of 12 bases separates the germline ends of V and J, which lose 0 bases and 1 base respectively. The cysteine opens and the phenylalanine closes a CDR3 of 16 amino acids. Only the CDR3 part of the read is kept: 48 bases, read in frame from the first base. This clonotype was counted a few times. Its antigen target is currently unknown. Per-base quality was not reported, and no clone a single base away is much larger than it. Library generation was performed with RT-PCR. TCRdb lists the instrument as Illumina HiSeq 2500. TCRdb passed the public sequencing reads through fastp at Q25 and MiXCR, retaining productive beta sequences. Every CDR3 protein is listed once, alongside the most common genes and DNA of its rows. The sample profile shows roughly 540,000 distinct CDR3 sequences; under 30% of them were found once. In total, the top ten clones hold about 3% of the sample.

This sample also appeared in a second study, on T cells expressing NK-cell markers. As that second study puts it: The TCR beta cDNA libraries were made using 5'RACE template switching, a step that added both a universal primer site and unique molecular identifiers. Under 10 donors provided sorted CD3+CD56+NKG2C+, CD3+CD56+NKG2C- and CD3+CD56-NKG2C+ T-cell subsets, whose TCR beta-chain repertoires were profiled. Seven of the eight sequenced donors were HCMV-seropositive and one was HCMV-seronegative. In several experiments an anti-gammadeltaTCR antibody was added to restrict sorting to alphabetaTCR-expressing T cells. In roughly 6 donors, the dominant CD3+CD56+NKG2C+ clonotypes ranked among the top 10 CD8+ clonotypes, making up roughly 1.0-8% of CD8+ T cells. Those dominant clonotypes were again the most abundant among CD3+CD56-NKG2C+ cells in a few donors, at about 28.3-60.1%. It remained unclear whether the expanded NKG2C-expressing T cell clones were specific for HCMV antigens. All eight donors whose samples were sequenced were randomly selected healthy volunteers, three of them men and five women. HCMV serostatus was determined by detecting HCMV-specific IgG in serum with a commercial ELISA kit. Peripheral blood mononuclear cells were isolated from blood by Ficoll density gradient centrifugation. Magnetic immunoseparation with Miltenyi isolation kits was used to isolate CD4+ and CD8+ T cells from PBMC. Synthesis of cDNA was primed from the TCR beta constant segment and was followed by two consecutive PCR amplification steps. Sequencing of the libraries produced 2 x 150 bp reads on Illumina HiSeq 2000/2500, MiSeq or NextSeq. Reads were demultiplexed and grouped by UMI with MIGEC, and clonotypes were assembled and quantified with MiTCR. Only TCR cDNA sequences supported by at least two reads were kept to exclude erroneous sequences. The tcR package was used for downstream repertoire analysis, with clonotypes matched between fractions based on CDR3 nucleotide sequence plus V segment. Antigen specificity was annotated against VDJdb with VDJmatch, allowing one amino acid substitution in CDR3.

This TCR was recovered from a man aged 50 to 59 who received an inactivated influenza vaccine. Donor details come from another sample of the same person, matched by shared clones. The sample was CD4+ T cells sorted from PBMCs, taken less than 13 days after vaccination. The chain is encoded by TRBV7-6 joined to TRBJ2-5, with a tentative D gene TRBD2 over 5 matching bases. In nucleotide form, the sequence is TGTGCCAGCAGCTTAGCTCGGAGGCTCAGCCAAGAGACCCAGTACTTC. Translated, it reads CASSLARRLSQETQYF.